The rows below give T cell receptor beta chains drawn from one sample of a study of control samples from healthy donors and cancer patients. Sequenced by immunoSEQ multiplex PCR; TCRdb stores in-frame clones only, minus some. This table has approximately 80,000 clones, approximately 90% appearing once. Material for sequencing was blood. Receptor source: a woman aged 50 to 60 in good health. The CDR3 runs from the conserved cysteine through the conserved F or W. D genes are given only for firm matches. Not every row has a clone size; where given, it reads once, few, many or a size class.

TRBD2 | TRBJ2-1 | . | TRBV4-2 | CASSQGSGGAQFF | TGTGCCAGCAGCCAAGGTAGCGGGGGGGCACAGTTCTTC
. | TRBJ1-5 | . | TRBV4-2 | CASSQDSIGAMVQPQHF | TGTGCCAGCAGCCAAGATTCAATTGGGGCGATGGTTCAGCCCCAGCATTTT
. | TRBJ2-7 | . | TRBV3-1/TRBV3-2 | CASSLGRGSYEQYF | TGTGCCAGCAGCCTAGGCAGGGGCAGCTACGAGCAGTACTTC
. | TRBJ1-3 | . | TRBV20-1 | CSASFRGSSGNTIYF | TGCAGTGCTAGTTTTCGGGGTTCATCTGGAAACACCATATATTTT
TRBD1 | TRBJ2-7 | . | TRBV19 | CASSPTGDRQYF | TGTGCCAGTAGTCCTACAGGGGACCGGCAGTACTTC
. | TRBJ2-1 | . | TRBV25-1 | CASAGASYNEQFF | TGTGCCAGCGCCGGGGCATCCTACAATGAGCAGTTCTTC
. | TRBJ2-3 | . | TRBV5-1 | CASSLVRVGAADTQYF | TGCGCCAGCAGCTTGGTACGGGTCGGAGCTGCAGATACGCAGTATTTT
TRBD1 | TRBJ2-1 | . | TRBV6-1 | CASSEPGTGKEMQFF | TGTGCCAGCAGTGAACCCGGGACAGGGAAAGAGATGCAGTTCTTC
. | TRBJ2-1 | . | TRBV20-1 | CSAAGSGEQFF | TGCAGTGCTGCAGGGTCCGGCGAGCAGTTCTTC
. | TRBJ2-3 | . | TRBV20-1 | CSAISTDTQYF | TGCAGTGCTATTAGCACAGATACGCAGTATTTT
. | TRBJ2-3 | . | TRBV14 | CASSPNTDTQYF | TGTGCCAGCAGCCCTAACACAGATACGCAGTATTTT
. | TRBJ1-1 | . | TRBV19 | CASSKVGNTEAFF | TGTGCCAGTAGTAAGGTGGGGAACACTGAAGCTTTCTTT
TRBD2 | TRBJ2-2 | . | TRBV14 | CASSQERLAGNTGELFF | TGTGCCAGCAGCCAAGAGCGGCTAGCGGGGAACACCGGGGAGCTGTTTTTT
. | TRBJ2-7 | . | TRBV9 | CASSLGQYF | TGTGCCAGTTCCCTTGGGCAGTACTTC
. | TRBJ2-2 | . | TRBV5-1 | CASSLQGSMATGELFF | TGCGCCAGCAGCTTACAGGGTTCGATGGCCACCGGGGAGCTGTTTTTT
TRBD2 | TRBJ2-2 | . | TRBV5-6 | CASSRTLAGGFNTGELFF | TGTGCCAGCAGCCGCACCCTAGCGGGGGGATTTAACACCGGGGAGCTGTTTTTT
TRBD1 | TRBJ2-1 | . | TRBV12-3/TRBV12-4 | CASRDTGTGEFF | TGTGCCAGCAGGGATACCGGGACAGGAGAATTCTTC
. | TRBJ1-5 | few | TRBV2 | CASKYRPYSNQPQHF | TGTGCCAGCAAGTACAGACCTTATAGCAATCAGCCCCAGCATTTT
. | TRBJ1-5 | once | TRBV2 | CASSLDGRDQPQHF | TGTGCCAGCAGTTTGGACGGGAGGGATCAGCCCCAGCATTTT
. | TRBJ1-1 | . | TRBV7-9 | CASSLEEAFF | TGTGCCAGCAGCTTAGAAGAAGCTTTCTTT
. | TRBJ1-2 | . | TRBV10-3 | CATATEPTSGYTF | TGTGCCACCGCGACAGAGCCAACCTCGGGCTACACCTTC
. | TRBJ2-3 | . | TRBV5-6 | CASKGPTDTQYF | TGTGCCAGCAAGGGACCAACAGATACGCAGTATTTT
. | TRBJ1-4 | . | TRBV4-1 | CASSQGSAKTNEKLFF | TGCGCCAGCAGCCAAGGTTCAGCAAAAACTAATGAAAAACTGTTTTTT
. | TRBJ1-2 | . | TRBV6-6 | CASSARGEVDYTF | TGTGCCAGCAGTGCTAGGGGCGAGGTTGACTACACCTTC
TRBD2 | TRBJ2-3 | few | TRBV9 | CASSTSSGITDTQYF | TGTGCCAGCAGCACCTCTAGCGGGATCACAGATACGCAGTATTTT
. | TRBJ1-1 | . | TRBV5-1 | CASSLDLRGEAFF | TGCGCCAGCAGCTTGGACCTCCGGGGAGAAGCTTTCTTT
. | TRBJ1-3 | . | TRBV2 | CASSAQHASGNTIYF | TGTGCCAGCAGTGCGCAACACGCCTCTGGAAACACCATATATTTT
. | TRBJ2-1 | . | TRBV14 | CASSQAYEQFF | TGTGCCAGCAGCCAAGCTTATGAGCAGTTCTTC
. | TRBJ1-1 | once | TRBV20-1 | CSANRGTEAFF | TGCAGTGCTAATAGGGGGACTGAAGCTTTCTTT
. | TRBJ1-1 | . | TRBV3-1/TRBV3-2 | CASSQDGGASTEAFF | TGTGCCAGCAGCCAAGATGGGGGGGCGAGCACTGAAGCTTTCTTT
. | TRBJ1-1 | . | TRBV3-1/TRBV3-2 | CASSQLDVNTEAFF | TGTGCCAGCAGCCAACTCGACGTGAACACTGAAGCTTTCTTT
. | TRBJ2-1 | . | TRBV18 | CASSPNTGRNEQFF | TGTGCCAGCTCACCCAACACGGGGCGGAATGAGCAGTTCTTC
. | TRBJ1-3 | . | TRBV3-1/TRBV3-2 | CASVGTSSGNTIYF | TGTGCCAGCGTAGGGACGAGCTCTGGAAACACCATATATTTT
TRBD2 | TRBJ2-1 | . | TRBV5-4 | CASSFGLAGGNEQFF | TGTGCCAGCAGCTTTGGACTAGCGGGGGGGAATGAGCAGTTCTTC
. | TRBJ1-4 | . | TRBV4-2 | CASSHDRRNDEKLFF | TGTGCCAGCAGCCATGATCGCAGGAACGATGAAAAACTGTTTTTT
. | TRBJ1-3 | . | TRBV18 | CASSPQGGVGNTIYF | TGTGCCAGCTCACCACAAGGAGGGGTTGGAAACACCATATATTTT
. | TRBJ2-7 | . | TRBV18 | CASSREIDYSYEQYF | TGTGCCAGCTCACGGGAAATAGACTACTCCTACGAGCAGTACTTC
TRBD2 | TRBJ2-3 | . | TRBV5-1 | CASSGDFGGTQKDTQYF | TGCGCCAGCAGTGGGGACTTCGGGGGGACGCAAAAGGATACGCAGTATTTT
. | TRBJ1-1 | . | TRBV19 | CASRGGLNTEAFF | TGTGCCAGTAGAGGGGGGTTGAACACTGAAGCTTTCTTT
. | TRBJ1-1 | . | TRBV5-1 | CASREGTEAFF | TGCGCCAGCAGGGAGGGAACTGAAGCTTTCTTT
. | TRBJ1-1 | . | TRBV19 | CASSERERAFF | TGTGCCAGTAGTGAAAGGGAGCGGGCTTTCTTT
. | TRBJ1-3 | . | TRBV3-1/TRBV3-2 | CASSLSGGSGNTIYF | TGTGCCAGCAGCCTCTCAGGAGGCTCTGGAAACACCATATATTTT
. | TRBJ1-1 | . | TRBV6-5 | CASRSRGLNTEAFF | TGTGCCAGCAGAAGCAGGGGCTTGAACACTGAAGCTTTCTTT
. | TRBJ1-6 | once | TRBV10-3 | CAISEQRYSPLHF | TGTGCCATCAGTGAACAGCGCTATTCACCCCTCCACTTT
. | TRBJ1-5 | . | TRBV6-5 | CASSKQGTGQPQHF | TGTGCCAGCAGCAAACAGGGAACTGGTCAGCCCCAGCATTTT
TRBD1 | TRBJ2-7 | . | TRBV5-1 | CASSLTGAYEQYF | TGCGCCAGCAGCTTGACAGGGGCCTACGAGCAGTACTTC
. | TRBJ1-3 | . | TRBV29-1 | CSMLGLDSGNTIYF | TGCAGCATGCTAGGGCTAGACTCTGGAAACACCATATATTTT
. | TRBJ2-5 | few | TRBV24-1 | CATSGGDQETQYF | TGTGCCACCAGTGGAGGGGACCAAGAGACCCAGTACTTC
TRBD2 | TRBJ2-2 | . | TRBV7-8 | CASTRSGGASGELFF | TGTGCCAGCACCCGTAGCGGGGGGGCCAGCGGGGAGCTGTTTTTT